This T cell receptor (beta chain) was identified during a study of cytomegalovirus exposure and HLA in healthy donors. Trimming shortened V by 2 bases and J by 0 bases, and 13 bases separated the two germline ends. The germline V gene has CDR1 MNHEY and CDR2 SMNVEV (reference sequence). The CDR3 runs 16 residues. With respect to this clone: Antigen: not known.

Overall study results and limits: In a later analysis, at a false discovery rate of 0.05, over 15,000 TCR beta sequences were associated with HLA alleles.

Primers included in the PCR were 60 Vbeta and 13 Jbeta primers. The protocol was immunoSEQ multiplex PCR, while the TCRdb copy is restricted to in-frame clones and leaves out a portion. The sample lists about 110,000 clones; roughly three quarters were seen once. The specimen was PBMCs. The clonotype originates from a woman under 30 in good health and CMV-seropositive. The V call is TRBV27, the J call TRBJ1-1, with D possibly matching TRBD1 (6 bases). The CDR3 coding sequence is TGTGCCAGCAGTTTACTCGGACAGACCATGAACACTGAAGCTTTCTTT. Amino acid sequence: CASSLLGQTMNTEAFF.